This TCR beta chain was retrieved from a study of cytomegalovirus exposure and HLA in healthy donors. Of note for this clone: Its matching antigen is unknown.

Trimming removed 8 bases at V and 0 bases at J, with 16 bases between. The CDR3 has 15 amino acids. The germline gives CDR1 MDHEN, CDR2 SYDVKM. Findings of the study overall: TCR beta chain V- and J-gene trimming was linked, in a later analysis, to a missense variant in DCLRE1C.

The primer mix had 60 Vbeta and 13 Jbeta primers. TCRdb keeps only in-frame clones here, not all; method: immunoSEQ multiplex PCR. The sample has under 110,000 clones, around 83% seen once. The chain uses TRBV28 and TRBJ1-1; possible D gene TRBD1, 5 bases. The origin of this receptor is a man aged 25-45 years in good health and CMV-seronegative. The sequenced sample consisted of PBMCs. The CDR3 loop is CASPGGGTMNTEAFF. CDR3 nucleotides: TGTGCCAGCCCCGGGGGGGGGACTATGAACACTGAAGCTTTCTTT.